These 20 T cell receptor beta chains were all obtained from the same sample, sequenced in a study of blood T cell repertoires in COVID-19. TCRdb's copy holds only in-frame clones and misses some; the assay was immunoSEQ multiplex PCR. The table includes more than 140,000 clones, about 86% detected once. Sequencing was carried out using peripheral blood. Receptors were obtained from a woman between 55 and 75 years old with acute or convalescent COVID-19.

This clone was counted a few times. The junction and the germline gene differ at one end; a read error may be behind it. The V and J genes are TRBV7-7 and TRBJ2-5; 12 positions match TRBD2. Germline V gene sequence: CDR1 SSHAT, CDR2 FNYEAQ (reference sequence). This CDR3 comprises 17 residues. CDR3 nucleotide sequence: TGTGCTAGCAGCTTAGGGCTAGCGGGGGGGACTCAAGAGACCCAGTACTTC. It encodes CASSLGLAGGTQETQYF. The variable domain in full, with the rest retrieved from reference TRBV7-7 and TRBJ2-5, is GAGVSQSPRYKVTKRGQDVTLRCDPISSHATLYWYQQALGQGPEFLTYFNYEAQPDKSGLPSDRFSAERPEGSISTLTIQRTEQRDSAMYRCASSLGLAGGTQETQYFGPGTRLLVL.

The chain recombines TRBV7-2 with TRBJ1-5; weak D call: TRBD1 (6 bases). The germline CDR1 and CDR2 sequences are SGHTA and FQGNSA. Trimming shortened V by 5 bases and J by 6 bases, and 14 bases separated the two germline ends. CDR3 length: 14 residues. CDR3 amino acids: CASSTGTVPQPQHF. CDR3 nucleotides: TGTGCCAGCAGCACAGGGACGGTACCTCAGCCCCAGCATTTT.

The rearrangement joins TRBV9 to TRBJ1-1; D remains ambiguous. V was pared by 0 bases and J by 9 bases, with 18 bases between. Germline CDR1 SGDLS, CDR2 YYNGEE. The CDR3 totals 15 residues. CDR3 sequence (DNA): TGTGCCAGCAGCGTAGAGAGCAAGACACCAGTGCAAGCTTTCTTT. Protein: CASSVESKTPVQAFF.

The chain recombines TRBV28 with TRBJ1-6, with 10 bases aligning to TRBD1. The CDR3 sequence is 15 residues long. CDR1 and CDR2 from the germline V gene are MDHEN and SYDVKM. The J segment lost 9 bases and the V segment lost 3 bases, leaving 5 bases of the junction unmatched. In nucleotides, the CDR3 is TGTGCCAGCAGTTTGCAGGGGACAGGGGTTTCACCCCTCCACTTT. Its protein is CASSLQGTGVSPLHF. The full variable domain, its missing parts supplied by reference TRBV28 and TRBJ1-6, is DVKVTQSSRYLVKRTGEKVFLECVQDMDHENMFWYRQDPGLGLRLIYFSYDVKMKEKGDIPEGYSVSREKKERFSLILESASTNQTSMYLCASSLQGTGVSPLHFGNGTRLTVT.

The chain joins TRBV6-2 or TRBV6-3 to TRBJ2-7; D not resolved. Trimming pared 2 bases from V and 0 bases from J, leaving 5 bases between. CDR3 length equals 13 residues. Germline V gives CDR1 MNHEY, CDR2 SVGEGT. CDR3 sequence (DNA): TGTGCCAGCAGTTACGACACCTCCTACGAGCAGTACTTC. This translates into CASSYDTSYEQYF.

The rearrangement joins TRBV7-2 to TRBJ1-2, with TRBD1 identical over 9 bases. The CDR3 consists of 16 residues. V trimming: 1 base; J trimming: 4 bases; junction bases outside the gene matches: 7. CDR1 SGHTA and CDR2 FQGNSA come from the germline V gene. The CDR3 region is CASSLGGTGTFYGYTF. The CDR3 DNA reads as TGTGCCAGCAGCTTAGGGGGGACAGGGACTTTCTATGGCTACACCTTC.

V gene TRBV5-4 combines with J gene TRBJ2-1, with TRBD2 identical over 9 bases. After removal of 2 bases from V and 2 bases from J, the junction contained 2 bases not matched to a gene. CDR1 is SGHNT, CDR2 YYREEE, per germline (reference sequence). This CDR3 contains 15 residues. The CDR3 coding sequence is TGTGCCAGCAGCTTCGGCGGGGGGGCCTACAATGAGCAGTTCTTC. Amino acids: CASSFGGGAYNEQFF.

The CDR3 loop reads CASSPPGTRAHNEQFF. The CDR3 nucleotides are TGTGCCAGCAGCCCCCCCGGGACTAGAGCTCACAATGAGCAGTTCTTC. The gene calls are TRBV3-1 (or the pseudogene TRBV3-2) and TRBJ2-1; TRBD2 matches 8 bases. The CDR3 contains 16 residues. J gave up 5 bases and V 4 bases, and 10 bases lay outside the gene matches. The germline gives CDR1 LGHDT, CDR2 YNNKEL (reference sequence).

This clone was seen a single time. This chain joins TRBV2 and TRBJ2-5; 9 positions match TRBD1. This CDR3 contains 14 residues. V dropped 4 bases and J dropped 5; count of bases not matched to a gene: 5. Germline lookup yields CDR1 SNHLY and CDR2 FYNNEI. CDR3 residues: CASSAGTGYETQYF. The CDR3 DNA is TGTGCCAGCAGTGCCGGGACAGGGTATGAGACCCAGTACTTC.

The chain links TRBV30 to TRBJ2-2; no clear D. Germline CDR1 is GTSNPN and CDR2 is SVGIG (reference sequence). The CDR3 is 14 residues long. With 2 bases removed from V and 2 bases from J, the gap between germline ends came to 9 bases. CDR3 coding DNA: TGTGCCTGGAGTCCGAGACATAACACCGGGGAGCTGTTTTTT. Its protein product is CAWSPRHNTGELFF.

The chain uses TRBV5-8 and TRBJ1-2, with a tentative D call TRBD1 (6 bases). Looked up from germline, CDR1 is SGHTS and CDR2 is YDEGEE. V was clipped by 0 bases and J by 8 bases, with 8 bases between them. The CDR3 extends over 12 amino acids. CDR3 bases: TGTGCCAGCAGCTTGGGACAGGCCGGCTACACCTTC. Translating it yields CASSLGQAGYTF.

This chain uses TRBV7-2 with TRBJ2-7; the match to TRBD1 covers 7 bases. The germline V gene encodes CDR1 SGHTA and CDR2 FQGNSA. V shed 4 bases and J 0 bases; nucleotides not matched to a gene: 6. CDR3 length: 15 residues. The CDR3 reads CASSYGQALSYEQYF. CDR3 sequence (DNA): TGTGCCAGCAGCTACGGACAGGCCCTCTCCTACGAGCAGTACTTC.

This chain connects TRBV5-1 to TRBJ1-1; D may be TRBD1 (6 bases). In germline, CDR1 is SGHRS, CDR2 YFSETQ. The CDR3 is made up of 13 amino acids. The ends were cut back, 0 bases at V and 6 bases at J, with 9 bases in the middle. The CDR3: CASSLDRAAEAFF. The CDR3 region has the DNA TGCGCCAGCAGCTTGGACAGGGCCGCTGAAGCTTTCTTT.

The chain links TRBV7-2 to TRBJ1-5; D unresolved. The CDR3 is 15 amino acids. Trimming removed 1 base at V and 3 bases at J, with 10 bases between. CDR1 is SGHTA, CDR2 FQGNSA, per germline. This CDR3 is CASSLGGHLNQPQHF. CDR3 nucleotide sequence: TGTGCCAGCAGCTTAGGCGGGCACCTCAATCAGCCCCAGCATTTT.

CDR3 loop: CASSLEASGGSETQYF. DNA of the CDR3: TGTGCCAGCAGCTTAGAGGCTAGCGGGGGGTCAGAGACCCAGTACTTC. This chain joins TRBV7-9 and TRBJ2-5; 11 bases are shared with TRBD2. CDR1 SEHNR and CDR2 FQNEAQ come from the germline V gene (reference sequence). This CDR3 contains 16 residues. The V and J ends lost 1 base and 4 bases, in that order; junction bases with no gene match: 5.

For the CDR3, the DNA is TGTGCCAGCAGCTTAGGAGTGGGACAGGGCTACGAGCAGTACTTC. Translated: CASSLGVGQGYEQYF. This chain connects TRBV13 to TRBJ2-7; 9 bases match TRBD1. The CDR3 is 15 residues long. Germline values: CDR1 PRHDT, CDR2 FYEKMQ (reference sequence). V lost 0 bases and J lost 3; bases outside the gene matches: 3.

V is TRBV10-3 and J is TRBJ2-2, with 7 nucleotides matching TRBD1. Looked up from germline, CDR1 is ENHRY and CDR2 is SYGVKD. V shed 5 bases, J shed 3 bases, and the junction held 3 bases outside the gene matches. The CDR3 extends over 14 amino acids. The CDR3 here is CAISPQGDTGELFF. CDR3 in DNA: TGTGCCATCAGTCCCCAGGGGGACACCGGGGAGCTGTTTTTT.

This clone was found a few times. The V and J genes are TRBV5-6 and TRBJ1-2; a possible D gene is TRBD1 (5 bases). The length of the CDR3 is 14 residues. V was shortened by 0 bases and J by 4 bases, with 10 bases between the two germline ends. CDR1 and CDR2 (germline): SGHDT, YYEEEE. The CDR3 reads CASSLGQMGYGYTF. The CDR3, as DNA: TGTGCCAGCAGCTTGGGACAGATGGGCTATGGCTACACCTTC.

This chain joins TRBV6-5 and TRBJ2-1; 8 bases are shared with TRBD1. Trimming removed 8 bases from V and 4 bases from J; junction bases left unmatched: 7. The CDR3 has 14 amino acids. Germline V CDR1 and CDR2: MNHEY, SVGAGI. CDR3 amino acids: CASPGQVLYNEQFF. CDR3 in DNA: TGTGCCAGCCCGGGACAGGTCCTTTACAATGAGCAGTTCTTC.

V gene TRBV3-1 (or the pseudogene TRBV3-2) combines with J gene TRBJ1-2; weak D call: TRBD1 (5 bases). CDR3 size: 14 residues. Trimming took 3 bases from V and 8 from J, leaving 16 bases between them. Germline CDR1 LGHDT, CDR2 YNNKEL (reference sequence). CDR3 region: CASSHEGVYRGYTF. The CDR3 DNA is TGTGCCAGCAGCCACGAAGGGGTCTACCGGGGCTACACCTTC.